These 27 T cell receptor beta chains originate from one sample sequenced in a study of T cells in Graves' hyperthyroidism and ophthalmopathy. The investigators amplified TCR beta CDR3 regions from RNA transcripts. With the HTBI primer set, the TCR CDR3 went through a first round of RT-PCR. TCRdb reanalysed the multiplex PCR reads using MiXCR and keeps one entry per CDR3 protein. The sample carries 480,000 or so distinct CDR3 sequences, approximately 15% recorded once. Material for sequencing was blood. The source of these receptors is a woman aged 18-30 years with Graves' hyperthyroidism.

In regard to this clonotype: This may arise from a read error, as a much more abundant clone is one base away. The chain couples TRBV6-1 to TRBJ2-7; 7 nucleotides align to TRBD1. V dropped 5 bases and J dropped 6; count of bases not matched to a gene: 7. Germline CDR1 MNHNS, CDR2 SASEGT. CDR3 length: 13 residues. CDR3 amino acids: CASSTIGGGEQYF. The CDR3 coding sequence is TGTGCCAGCAGTACGATAGGGGGCGGCGAGCAGTACTTC.

The sample holds a few counts of this clonotype. The J gene is TRBJ2-1, the V gene TRBV27; D uncertain. Trimming left V 6 bases short and J 13 bases short, with 16 bases between. This CDR3 has 12 residues. The germline CDR1 and CDR2 sequences are MNHEY and SMNVEV (reference sequence). The DNA of the CDR3 is TGTGCCAGCAGCCTAGGGCCCGAACGACAGTTCTTC. This codes for CASSLGPERQFF.

This rearrangement joins TRBV7-2 to TRBJ1-3, with D hard to call. This CDR3 has 14 amino acids. Germline V gives CDR1 SGHTA, CDR2 FQGNSA. V was shortened by 2 bases and J by 0 bases, with 5 bases between the two germline ends. In DNA, the CDR3 is TGTGCCAGCAGCTTACAGGCCTCTGGAAACACCATATATTTT. This gives the protein CASSLQASGNTIYF.

In its sample, this clonotype was seen many times. The J gene is TRBJ2-5, the V gene TRBV2, with D perhaps TRBD1 (5 bases). V was shortened by 6 bases and J by 5 bases, with 7 bases between the two germline ends. This CDR3 has 11 residues. From germline, CDR1 is SNHLY and CDR2 FYNNEI. The CDR3 sequence: CASRKGETQYF. CDR3 in DNA: TGTGCCAGCAGGAAGGGGGAGACCCAGTACTTC.

This clonotype has a count of ten or more. The chain carries TRBV10-3 and TRBJ2-1; D may be TRBD1 or TRBD2 (6 bases each). The germline CDR1 and CDR2 sequences are ENHRY and SYGVKD. The CDR3 length is 13 residues. V lost 11 bases, J lost 4 bases, and 15 bases lay in between. CDR3 sequence: CAPWGARYNEQFF. The CDR3 region has the DNA TGTGCCCCCTGGGGGGCCAGATACAATGAGCAGTTCTTC.

The chain is built from TRBV3-1 and TRBJ1-1; unclear D gene. There are 14 residues in the CDR3. CDR1 and CDR2 (germline): LGHDT, YNNKEL (reference sequence). V was pared by 0 bases and J by 11 bases, with 16 bases between. Here the CDR3 DNA reads TGTGCCAGCAGCCAAGACAAGGAGGTTAAATGGGCTTTCTTT. Amino acids: CASSQDKEVKWAFF.

The V and J genes are TRBV4-1 and TRBJ2-7, with D possibly being TRBD1 or TRBD2 (6 bases each). Germline CDR1 reads MGHRA; CDR2 reads YSYEKL. The length of the CDR3 is 14 residues. V was clipped by 3 bases and J by 4 bases, with 13 bases between them. CDR3 protein: CASSQSTGTYEQYF. The CDR3 nucleotides read TGCGCCAGCAGCCAGTCCACAGGGACTTACGAGCAGTACTTC.

This clonotype came up many times. The J gene is TRBJ2-3, the V gene TRBV2; 10 bases are shared with TRBD2. Germline V gene sequence: CDR1 SNHLY, CDR2 FYNNEI. V shed 4 bases and J 4 bases; nucleotides not matched to a gene: 5. The CDR3 covers 15 residues. In DNA, the CDR3 is TGTGCCAGCAGTGTGGCTAGCGGGAGCTCAGATACGCAGTATTTT. Protein product: CASSVASGSSDTQYF.

This clonotype was recorded at least ten times. This rearrangement joins TRBV7-9 to TRBJ2-5; D not resolved. There are 14 residues in the CDR3. V was pared by 1 base and J by 1 base, with 7 bases between. The V gene's germline CDR1 is SEHNR and CDR2 FQNEAQ (reference sequence). The DNA for the CDR3 is TGTGCCAGCAGCTTAGATCTTGGCCAAGAGACCCAGTACTTC. This sequence encodes CASSLDLGQETQYF.

This clonotype was counted many times. This chain connects TRBV14 to TRBJ1-1; D remains unclear. Trimming left V 2 bases short and J 8 bases short, with 9 bases between. The germline CDR1 and CDR2 sequences are SGHDN and FVKESK. CDR3 size: 12 residues. In DNA form, the CDR3 reads TGTGCCAGCAGCCAAAGAGGTAAAGAAGCTTTCTTT. As protein: CASSQRGKEAFF.

This chain connects TRBV19 to TRBJ2-4; D is ambiguous. The germline V gene has CDR1 LNHDA and CDR2 SQIVND (reference sequence). CDR3 length equals 13 residues. The germline V and J ends were trimmed by 4 bases and 5 bases, with 9 bases remaining between them. CDR3 amino acids: CASSTRAQNIQYF. CDR3 DNA sequence: TGTGCCAGTAGTACCCGGGCCCAAAACATTCAGTACTTC.

V gene TRBV19 combines with J gene TRBJ2-1; D possibly uses TRBD1 or TRBD2 (5 bases each). There are 18 residues in the CDR3. Trimming stripped 6 bases from V and 5 bases from J, with 26 bases between. The germline V gene encodes CDR1 LNHDA and CDR2 SQIVND (reference sequence). The CDR3 coding sequence is TGTGCCAGTAGAACCCCCCCGTTTAATGAGGGGTCCGACAATGAGCAGTTCTTC. Amino acid sequence: CASRTPPFNEGSDNEQFF.

CDR3 DNA sequence: TGTGCCAGCAAAACTAGAGACTACGAGCAGTACTTC. This sequence encodes CASKTRDYEQYF. This sequence joins TRBV6-1 and TRBJ2-7; D perhaps matches TRBD2 (5 bases). The V gene lost 7 bases and the J gene lost 3 bases, with 10 bases spanning the gap. The CDR3 is made up of 12 amino acids. The germline gives CDR1 MNHNS, CDR2 SASEGT.

This chain uses TRBV9 with TRBJ2-2; D assignment may be TRBD1 or TRBD2 (5 bases each). Trimming cost V 4 bases and J 0 bases, with 22 bases left between them. The CDR3 loop spans 19 amino acids. Germline V lookup: CDR1 SGDLS, CDR2 YYNGEE. The CDR3 DNA sequence: TGTGCCAGCAGCATCGGGCCCGGGGCGCCTATAACGAACACCGGGGAGCTGTTTTTT. Residues: CASSIGPGAPITNTGELFF.

Many counts were recorded for this clonotype. The chain uses TRBV12-3 or TRBV12-4 and TRBJ1-2; D perhaps matches TRBD1 (6 bases). V was trimmed by 6 bases and J by 3 bases, leaving 11 bases between them. The CDR3 loop spans 13 amino acids. The CDR3 DNA reads as TGTGCCAGCAGACAAGACAGGCACTATGGCTACACCTTC. Amino acid sequence: CASRQDRHYGYTF.

CDR3 protein: CASSRAGGTGVHEQFF. The CDR3 DNA follows: TGCGCCAGCAGCCGAGCCGGGGGCACGGGAGTTCATGAGCAGTTCTTC. The chain uses TRBV4-1 and TRBJ2-1; the D call may be TRBD1 or TRBD2 (6 bases each). Trimming left V 4 bases short and J 8 bases short, with 21 bases between. The CDR3 runs to 16 residues. Germline CDR1 MGHRA, CDR2 YSYEKL.

CDR3 residues: CASSLGGIDTQYF. The CDR3 coding sequence is TGTGCCAGCAGCCTGGGGGGAATAGATACGCAGTATTTT. The V and J genes are TRBV6-5 and TRBJ2-3, with D perhaps matching TRBD2 (6 bases). There are 13 residues in the CDR3. CDR1 and CDR2 from the germline V gene are MNHEY and SVGAGI. The V and J ends lost 6 bases and 5 bases respectively, with 12 bases between them.

This clonotype was counted a few times. The chain recombines TRBV29-1 with TRBJ2-5; weak D call: TRBD2 (5 bases). The CDR3 runs to 12 residues. Germline CDR1 reads SQVTM; CDR2 reads ANQGSEA. The V gene lost 1 base and the J gene lost 2 bases, with 5 bases spanning the gap. DNA of the CDR3: TGCAGCGTTGAAGCGGGACAAGAGACCCAGTACTTC. Translation: CSVEAGQETQYF.

This clonotype was seen at least ten times. The chain couples TRBV11-2 to TRBJ2-7; D is perhaps TRBD1 (5 bases). This CDR3 contains 15 residues. The V gene lost 0 bases and the J gene lost 3 bases, with 12 bases spanning the gap. The germline gives CDR1 SGHAT, CDR2 FQNNGV. This CDR3 reads CASSLDAPTVYEQYV. As DNA, the CDR3 is TGTGCCAGCAGCTTAGATGCTCCGACAGTCTACGAGCAGTACGTC.

A note on this clonotype: This may be a read error: a much more frequent sequence differs by one nucleotide. The chain links TRBV19 to TRBJ2-3; D is unresolved. V lost 1 base to trimming and J lost 4 bases, with 3 bases between them. The CDR3 extends over 12 amino acids. The germline V gene encodes CDR1 LNHDA and CDR2 SQIVND (reference sequence). The CDR3 DNA follows: TGTGCCAGTAGTATAGGGCCAGATACGCAGTATTTT. This encodes CASSIGPDTQYF.

The sample holds many counts of this clonotype. The chain recombines TRBV29-1 with TRBJ2-1; the match to TRBD2 covers 7 bases. Germline trimming cut 6 bases from V and 6 bases from J; bases unmatched to any gene: 8. The CDR3 has 13 amino acids. Germline lookup yields CDR1 SQVTM and CDR2 ANQGSEA. CDR3 residues: CSVKGRDVNEQFF. CDR3 DNA sequence: TGCAGCGTCAAAGGGAGGGATGTCAATGAGCAGTTCTTC.

The chain links TRBV9 to TRBJ2-2, with TRBD2 matching 14 bases. The CDR3 spans 17 residues. CDR1 and CDR2 (germline): SGDLS, YYNGEE. Trimming at V came to 3 bases and at J to 5 bases, leaving 6 bases not matched to a gene. CDR3 in amino acids: CASSAGTSGSYTGELFF. The CDR3 DNA reads TGTGCCAGCAGCGCGGGGACTAGCGGGAGCTATACCGGGGAGCTGTTTTTT.

J is TRBJ2-5 and V is TRBV6-2 or TRBV6-3; 15 bases agree with TRBD2. CDR1 is MNHEY and CDR2 is SVGEGT in the germline V gene. The CDR3 covers 17 residues. J gave up 1 base and V 6 bases, and 6 bases lay outside the gene matches. The CDR3, as DNA: TGTGCCAGCAGCCCCGGGACTAGCGGGAGGCCCCAAGAGACCCAGTACTTC. Its protein is CASSPGTSGRPQETQYF.

This clonotype was seen more than once but under ten times. The CDR3 reads CASSATRRDRLPLLYGYTF. The DNA of the CDR3 is TGTGCCAGCAGCGCCACCCGCCGGGACAGGCTCCCTCTTCTCTATGGCTACACCTTC. V is TRBV9 and J is TRBJ1-2; 8 bases line up with TRBD1. V was clipped by 3 bases and J by 4 bases; unmatched bases: 20. CDR3 size: 19 residues. The germline CDR1 and CDR2 sequences are SGDLS and YYNGEE.

Many counts were recorded for this clonotype. The chain uses TRBV12-3 or TRBV12-4 and TRBJ1-2; unclear D gene. The V end was cut by 5 bases, the J end by 4 bases, with 8 bases between. CDR3 length: 12 amino acids. In nucleotides, the CDR3 is TGTGCCAGCAGTGACGGATTCTATGGCTACACCTTC. This translates into CASSDGFYGYTF.

This clonotype was found many times. The chain's CDR3 is CASSPKDNRRYNEQFF. The CDR3 region has the DNA TGTGCCAGCAGCCCCAAGGACAACCGACGATACAATGAGCAGTTCTTC. The rearrangement uses TRBV13 and TRBJ2-1, with D possibly TRBD1 on 5 matching bases. Germline lookup yields CDR1 PRHDT and CDR2 FYEKMQ (reference sequence). The V end lost 5 bases, the J end lost 4 bases, and 18 bases lay between the germline ends. This CDR3 comprises 16 residues.

This clonotype has a handful of counts. The J gene is TRBJ2-7, the V gene TRBV24-1; 11 bases are a match to TRBD1. Trimming at V came to 4 bases and at J to 5 bases, leaving 3 bases not matched to a gene. Per the germline V gene, CDR1 is KGHDR and CDR2 is SFDVKD. The CDR3 covers 14 residues. The CDR3 DNA sequence: TGTGCCACCAGTGACCGGGACAGGGGGGACGAGCAGTACTTC. It is translated as CATSDRDRGDEQYF.